The sequence of this TCR beta chain was determined in a study of blood T cell repertoires in COVID-19. Whole-study context: Sites across the United States, Italy and Spain contributed samples from acute and convalescent COVID-19.

As processed by the authors: Counts of nucleated cells, estimated from reference gene primer amplification, were obtained. Sequenced by immunoSEQ multiplex PCR; TCRdb stores in-frame clones only, minus some. V, J and clone size reflect that table, while D and trimming were determined from the DNA. The sample includes roughly 460,000 clones, approximately 90% of them seen just once. The ends were cut back, 3 bases at V and 7 bases at J, with 12 bases in the middle. In germline, CDR1 is LNHDA, CDR2 SQIVND (reference sequence). This CDR3 is built from 14 residues. The chain has TRBV19 and TRBJ2-2, with D possibly TRBD2 on 6 matching bases. This TCR was sampled from a man younger than 35 with COVID-19, enrolled during active disease. Sequenced input: peripheral blood. CDR3 DNA sequence: TGTGCCAGTAGTATGCGGGGTTGGAGCGGGGAGCTGTTTTTT. The encoded protein is CASSMRGWSGELFF. Full variable domain (outside the CDR3, taken from reference TRBV19 and TRBJ2-2): DGGITQSPKYLFRKEGQNVTLSCEQNLNHDAMYWYRQDPGQGLRLIYYSQIVNDFQKGDIAEGYSVSREKKESFPLTVTSAQKNPTAFYLCASSMRGWSGELFFGEGSRLTVL.